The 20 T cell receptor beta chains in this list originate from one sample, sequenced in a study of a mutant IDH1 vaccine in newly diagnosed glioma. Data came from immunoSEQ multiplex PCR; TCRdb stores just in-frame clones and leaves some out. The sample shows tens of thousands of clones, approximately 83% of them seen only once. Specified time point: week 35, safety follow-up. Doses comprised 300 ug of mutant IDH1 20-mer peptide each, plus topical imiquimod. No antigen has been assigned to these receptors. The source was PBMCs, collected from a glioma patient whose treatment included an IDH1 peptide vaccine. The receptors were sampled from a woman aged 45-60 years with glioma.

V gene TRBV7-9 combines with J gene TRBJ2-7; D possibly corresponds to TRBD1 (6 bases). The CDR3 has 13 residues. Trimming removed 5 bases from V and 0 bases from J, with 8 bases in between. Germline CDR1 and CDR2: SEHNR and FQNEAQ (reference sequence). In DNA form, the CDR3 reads TGTGCCAGCAGCCAAGGGGGCTCCTACGAGCAGTACTTC. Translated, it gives CASSQGGSYEQYF.

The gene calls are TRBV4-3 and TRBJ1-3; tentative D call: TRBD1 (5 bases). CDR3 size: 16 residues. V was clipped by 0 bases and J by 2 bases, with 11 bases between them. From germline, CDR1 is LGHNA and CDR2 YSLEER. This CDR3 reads CASSQDWGDAGNTIYF. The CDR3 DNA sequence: TGCGCCAGCAGCCAAGACTGGGGGGATGCTGGAAACACCATATATTTT.

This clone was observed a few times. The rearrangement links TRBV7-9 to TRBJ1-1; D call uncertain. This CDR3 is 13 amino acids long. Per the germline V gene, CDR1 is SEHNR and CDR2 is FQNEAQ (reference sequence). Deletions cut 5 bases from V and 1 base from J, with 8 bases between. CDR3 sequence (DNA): TGTGCCAGCAGCATAACAGCGAACACTGAAGCTTTCTTT. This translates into CASSITANTEAFF.

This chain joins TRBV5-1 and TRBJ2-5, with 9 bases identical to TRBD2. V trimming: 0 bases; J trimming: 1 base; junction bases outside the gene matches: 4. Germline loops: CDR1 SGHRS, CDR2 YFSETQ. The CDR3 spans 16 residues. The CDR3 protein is CASSLVPSGAQETQYF. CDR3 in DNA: TGCGCCAGCAGCTTGGTGCCTAGCGGGGCCCAAGAGACCCAGTACTTC.

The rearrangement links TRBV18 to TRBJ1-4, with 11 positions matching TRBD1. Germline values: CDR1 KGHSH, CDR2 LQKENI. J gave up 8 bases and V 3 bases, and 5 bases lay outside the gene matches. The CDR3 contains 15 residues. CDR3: CASSPGQGEGEKLFF. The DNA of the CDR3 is TGTGCCAGCTCACCGGGACAGGGGGAAGGGGAAAAACTGTTTTTT.

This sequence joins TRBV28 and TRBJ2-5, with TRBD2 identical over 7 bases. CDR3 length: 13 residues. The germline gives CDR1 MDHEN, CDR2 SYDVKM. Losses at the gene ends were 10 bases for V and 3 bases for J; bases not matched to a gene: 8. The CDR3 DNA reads TGTGCCAACAGAGCTCTAGCGGAAGAGACCCAGTACTTC. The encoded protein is CANRALAEETQYF.

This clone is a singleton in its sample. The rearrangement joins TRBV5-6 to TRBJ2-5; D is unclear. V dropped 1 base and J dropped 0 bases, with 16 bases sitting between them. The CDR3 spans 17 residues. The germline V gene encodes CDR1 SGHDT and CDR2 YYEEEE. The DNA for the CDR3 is TGTGCCAGCAGCTTGCAACGATCGGGCACTTACCAAGAGACCCAGTACTTC. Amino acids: CASSLQRSGTYQETQYF.

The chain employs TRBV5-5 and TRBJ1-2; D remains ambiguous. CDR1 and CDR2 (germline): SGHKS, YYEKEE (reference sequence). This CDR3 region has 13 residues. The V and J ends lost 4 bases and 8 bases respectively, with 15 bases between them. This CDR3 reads CASSLVVASGYTF. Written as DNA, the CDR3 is TGTGCCAGCAGCCTGGTAGTGGCTTCCGGCTACACCTTC.

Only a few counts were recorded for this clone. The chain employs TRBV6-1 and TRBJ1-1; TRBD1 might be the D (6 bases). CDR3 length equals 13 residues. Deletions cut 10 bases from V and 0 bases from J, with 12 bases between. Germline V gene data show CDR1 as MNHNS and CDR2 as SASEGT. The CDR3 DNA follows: TGTGCCATCGGGGGGCGGGTGAACACTGAAGCTTTCTTT. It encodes CAIGGRVNTEAFF.

In nucleotides, the CDR3 is TGTGCCAGCAGCAAGGGGAGGAAAAATGAAAAACTGTTTTTT. Translating gives CASSKGRKNEKLFF. The chain employs TRBV13 and TRBJ1-4; tentative D call: TRBD1 (5 bases). Per germline, CDR1 PRHDT and CDR2 FYEKMQ (reference sequence). The V end lost 5 bases, the J end lost 5 bases, and 12 bases lay between the germline ends. The CDR3 length is 14 residues.

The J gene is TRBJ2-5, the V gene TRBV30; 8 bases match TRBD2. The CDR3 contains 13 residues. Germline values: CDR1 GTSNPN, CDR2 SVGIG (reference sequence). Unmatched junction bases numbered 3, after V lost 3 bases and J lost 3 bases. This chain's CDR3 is CAWRGSGEETQYF. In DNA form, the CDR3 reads TGTGCCTGGAGGGGTAGCGGGGAAGAGACCCAGTACTTC.

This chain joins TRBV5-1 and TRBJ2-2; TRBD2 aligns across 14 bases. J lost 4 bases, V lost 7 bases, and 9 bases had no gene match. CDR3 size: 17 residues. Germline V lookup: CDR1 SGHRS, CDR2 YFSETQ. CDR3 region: CASWGLAGARATGELFF. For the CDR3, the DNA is TGCGCCAGCTGGGGACTAGCGGGGGCCCGGGCCACCGGGGAGCTGTTTTTT.

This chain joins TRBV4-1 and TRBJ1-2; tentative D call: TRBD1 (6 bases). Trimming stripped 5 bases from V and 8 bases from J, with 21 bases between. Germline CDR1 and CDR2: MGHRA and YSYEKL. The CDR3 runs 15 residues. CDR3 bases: TGCGCCAGCAGCGCCTGGAACAGGGTTGATAGGGGCTACACCTTC. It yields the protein CASSAWNRVDRGYTF.

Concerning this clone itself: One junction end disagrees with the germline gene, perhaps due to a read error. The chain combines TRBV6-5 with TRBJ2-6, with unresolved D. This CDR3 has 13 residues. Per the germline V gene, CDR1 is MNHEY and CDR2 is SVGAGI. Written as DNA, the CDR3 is TGTGCCAGCAGGTACTCTGGGGCCAACGTCCTGACTTTC. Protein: CASRYSGANVLTF.

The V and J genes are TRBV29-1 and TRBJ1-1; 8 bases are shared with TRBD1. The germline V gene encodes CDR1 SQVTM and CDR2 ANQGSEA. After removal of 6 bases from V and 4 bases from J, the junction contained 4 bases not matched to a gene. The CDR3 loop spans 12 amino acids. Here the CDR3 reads CSVLTGATEAFF. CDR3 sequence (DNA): TGCAGCGTCCTGACAGGGGCCACTGAAGCTTTCTTT.

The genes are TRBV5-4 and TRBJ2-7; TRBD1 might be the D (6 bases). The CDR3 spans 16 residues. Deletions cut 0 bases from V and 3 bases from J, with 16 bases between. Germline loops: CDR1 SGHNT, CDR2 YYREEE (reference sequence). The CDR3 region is CASSLGTAVNGYEQYF. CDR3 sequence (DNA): TGTGCCAGCAGCTTGGGGACAGCGGTAAATGGCTACGAGCAGTACTTC.

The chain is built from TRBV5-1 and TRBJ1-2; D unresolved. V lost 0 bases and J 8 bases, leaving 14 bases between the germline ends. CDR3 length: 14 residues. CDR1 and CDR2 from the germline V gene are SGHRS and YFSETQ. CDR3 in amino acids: CASSLDSRREGYTF. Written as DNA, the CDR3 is TGCGCCAGCAGCTTGGATTCAAGGAGGGAGGGCTACACCTTC. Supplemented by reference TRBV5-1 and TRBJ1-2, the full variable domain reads KAGVTQTPRYLIKTRGQQVTLSCSPISGHRSVSWYQQTPGQGLQFLFEYFSETQRNKGNFPGRFSGRQFSNSRSEMNVSTLELGDSALYLCASSLDSRREGYTFGSGTRLTVV.

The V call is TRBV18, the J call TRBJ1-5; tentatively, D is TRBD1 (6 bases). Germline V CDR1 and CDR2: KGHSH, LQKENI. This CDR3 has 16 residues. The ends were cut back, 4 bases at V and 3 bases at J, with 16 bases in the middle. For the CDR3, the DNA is TGTGCCAGCTCACAATCACAGGGCGAGAACAATCAGCCCCAGCATTTT. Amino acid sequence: CASSQSQGENNQPQHF. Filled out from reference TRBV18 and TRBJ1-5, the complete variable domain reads NAGVMQNPRHLVRRRGQEARLRCSPMKGHSHVYWYRQLPEEGLKFMVYLQKENIIDESGMPKERFSAEFPKEGPSILRIQQVVRGDSAAYFCASSQSQGENNQPQHFGDGTRLSIL.

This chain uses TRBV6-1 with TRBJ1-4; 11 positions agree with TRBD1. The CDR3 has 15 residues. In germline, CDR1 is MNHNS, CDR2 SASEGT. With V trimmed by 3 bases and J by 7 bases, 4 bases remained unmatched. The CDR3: CASSDRTGGSEKLFF. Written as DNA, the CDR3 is TGTGCCAGCAGTGACAGGACAGGGGGCAGTGAAAAACTGTTTTTT.

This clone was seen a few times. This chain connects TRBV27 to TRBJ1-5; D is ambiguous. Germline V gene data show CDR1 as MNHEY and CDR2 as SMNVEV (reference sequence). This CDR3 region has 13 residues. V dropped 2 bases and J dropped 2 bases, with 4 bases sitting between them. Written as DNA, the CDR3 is TGTGCCAGCAGTTTAAGACGCAATCAGCCCCAGCATTTT. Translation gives CASSLRRNQPQHF.